Shown below are 26 T cell receptor beta chains from a single sample sequenced in a study of T cell changes during pregnancy in multiple sclerosis. This table comes from immunoSEQ multiplex PCR, and its TCRdb copy is limited to in-frame clones, with some not included. The data contain tens of thousands of clones, approximately 91% of them seen just once; the ten biggest clones take up 1.3%. This specimen consisted of peripheral blood, obtained in the second trimester of pregnancy. The receptor source for this set is a female donor with multiple sclerosis, enrolled in a pregnancy study.

The chain recombines TRBV7-2 with TRBJ1-1; D not certain. Trimming shortened V by 2 bases and J by 1 base, and 8 bases separated the two germline ends. CDR1 and CDR2 (germline): SGHTA, FQGNSA. The CDR3 is 14 residues long. The CDR3 bases are TGTGCCAGCAGCTTATTTCAACAGAACACTGAAGCTTTCTTT. Translated, it gives CASSLFQQNTEAFF.

This clone was recorded once. The chain couples TRBV5-8 to TRBJ1-5; D not certain. CDR1 is SGHTS and CDR2 is YDEGEE in the germline V gene. This CDR3 comprises 12 residues. The ends were cut back, 1 base at V and 3 bases at J, with 2 bases in the middle. The CDR3 loop reads CASSLYNQPQHF. The CDR3 nucleotides are TGTGCCAGCAGCTTGTACAATCAGCCCCAGCATTTT. Complete variable domain (other parts from reference TRBV5-8 and TRBJ1-5): EAGVTQSPTHLIKTRGQQATLRCSPISGHTSVYWYQQALGLGLQFLLWYDEGEERNRGNFPPRFSGRQFPNYSSELNVNALELEDSALYLCASSLYNQPQHFGDGTRLSIL.

The chain joins TRBV14 to TRBJ2-7; possible D gene TRBD1, 5 bases. CDR1 SGHDN and CDR2 FVKESK come from the germline V gene. The CDR3 consists of 16 residues. V was pared by 4 bases and J by 0 bases, with 16 bases between. CDR3 region: CASSPTAVFPSYEQYF. The DNA for the CDR3 is TGTGCCAGCAGCCCGACAGCCGTATTCCCCTCCTACGAGCAGTACTTC.

This clone showed up just once. This rearrangement joins TRBV4-3 to TRBJ2-1; 10 bases line up with TRBD1. The V and J ends lost 4 bases and 5 bases, in that order; junction bases with no gene match: 8. This CDR3 region has 16 residues. Germline CDR1 reads LGHNA; CDR2 reads YSLEER. CDR3 region: CASSPHPGTGDNEQFF. CDR3 bases: TGCGCCAGCAGCCCCCACCCCGGGACAGGGGACAATGAGCAGTTCTTC.

The V call is TRBV7-9, the J call TRBJ1-3, with D perhaps matching TRBD1 (5 bases). V was cut by 5 bases and J by 0 bases, with 14 bases left in between. Per germline, CDR1 SEHNR and CDR2 FQNEAQ (reference sequence). This CDR3 contains 16 residues. The CDR3 DNA reads as TGTGCCAGCAGCGGGGCCAGCCAATTCTCTGGAAACACCATATATTTT. This encodes CASSGASQFSGNTIYF. The full variable domain, in which reference TRBV7-9 and TRBJ1-3 provide the parts outside the CDR3, is DTGVSQNPRHKITKRGQNVTFRCDPISEHNRLYWYRQTLGQGPEFLTYFQNEAQLEKSRLLSDRFSAERPKGSFSTLEIQRTEQGDSAMYLCASSGASQFSGNTIYFGEGSWLTVV.

The chain links TRBV6-5 to TRBJ1-1, with 9 bases lining up with TRBD1. Germline loops: CDR1 MNHEY, CDR2 SVGAGI. The CDR3 is made up of 11 amino acids. V trimming: 2 bases; J trimming: 11 bases; junction bases outside the gene matches: 0. Here the CDR3 reads CASSYGQGAFF. The CDR3 nucleotides read TGTGCCAGCAGTTACGGACAGGGGGCTTTCTTT.

The V call is TRBV18, the J call TRBJ1-6; the match to TRBD1 covers 7 bases. The CDR3 covers 13 residues. From germline, CDR1 is KGHSH and CDR2 LQKENI. The V gene end was trimmed by 5 bases and the J gene end by 10 bases; junction bases not matched to a gene: 5. CDR3 region: CASSEQGRSPLHF. The CDR3 nucleotides are TGTGCCAGCTCAGAACAGGGGCGCTCACCCCTCCACTTT.

The chain recombines TRBV5-4 with TRBJ2-4; 9 nucleotides line up with TRBD1. J was trimmed by 5 bases and V by 4 bases; bases with no gene match: 4. Germline assignment: CDR1 SGHNT and CDR2 YYREEE (reference sequence). The CDR3 consists of 14 residues. CDR3 amino acids: CASSRTGEENIQYF. CDR3 coding DNA: TGTGCCAGCAGCCGGACAGGGGAGGAAAACATTCAGTACTTC. The variable domain in full, with the rest retrieved from reference TRBV5-4 and TRBJ2-4, is ETGVTQSPTHLIKTRGQQVTLRCSSQSGHNTVSWYQQALGQGPQFIFQYYREEENGRGNFPPRFSGLQFPNYSSELNVNALELDDSALYLCASSRTGEENIQYFGAGTRLSVL.

The rearrangement joins TRBV4-3 to TRBJ1-2, with D possibly matching TRBD1 (5 bases). The germline V and J ends were trimmed by 2 bases and 8 bases, with 12 bases remaining between them. The CDR3 is 13 residues long. CDR1 is LGHNA and CDR2 is YSLEER in the germline V gene. As DNA, the CDR3 is TGCGCCAGCAGCCAAACGACAGTGGGGGGCTACACCTTC. Its translation is CASSQTTVGGYTF.

This rearrangement joins TRBV2 to TRBJ1-1, with unresolved D. Between the trimmed V and J ends, which lost 3 bases and 5 bases, there was a span of 13 bases. The CDR3 has 14 amino acids. Germline values: CDR1 SNHLY, CDR2 FYNNEI. CDR3 region: CASSEAVRGTEAFF. Written as DNA, the CDR3 is TGTGCCAGCAGTGAGGCAGTGAGAGGGACTGAAGCTTTCTTT.

The genes are TRBV7-2 and TRBJ2-1, with a weak D call TRBD1 (5 bases). Looked up from germline, CDR1 is SGHTA and CDR2 is FQGNSA. Trimming removed 2 bases at V and 10 bases at J, with 12 bases between. The CDR3 contains 13 residues. The CDR3 loop reads CASSLIGNREQFF. CDR3 DNA sequence: TGTGCCAGCAGCTTAATTGGGAACAGGGAGCAGTTCTTC.

The chain joins TRBV9 to TRBJ1-5; D not certain. This CDR3 contains 15 residues. Trimming shortened V by 3 bases and J by 4 bases, and 14 bases separated the two germline ends. CDR1 and CDR2 from the germline V gene are SGDLS and YYNGEE. The CDR3 DNA follows: TGTGCCAGCAGCGCAGCGAATATATGGAATCAGCCCCAGCATTTT. This sequence encodes CASSAANIWNQPQHF.

The chain links TRBV5-1 to TRBJ1-1; no reliable D call. Trimming stripped 1 base from V and 1 base from J, with 8 bases between. This CDR3 spans 14 amino acids. Germline CDR1 SGHRS, CDR2 YFSETQ. The CDR3 sequence is CASSLQASNTEAFF. CDR3 bases: TGCGCCAGCAGCTTGCAGGCTTCGAACACTGAAGCTTTCTTT.

The rearrangement links TRBV7-3 to TRBJ2-7, with 7 bases aligning to TRBD2. Germline loops: CDR1 SGHTA, CDR2 FQGTGA. CDR3 length: 13 amino acids. V shed 4 bases and J 3 bases; nucleotides not matched to a gene: 3. In DNA, the CDR3 is TGTGCCAGCAGCTCGGCTAGCGGCTACGAGCAGTACTTC. Its protein is CASSSASGYEQYF.

The V gene is TRBV28, the J gene TRBJ1-4, with a possible D match to TRBD1 (6 bases). This CDR3 spans 18 amino acids. Deletions cut 6 bases from V and 8 bases from J, with 28 bases between. Germline V gene lookup returns CDR1 MDHEN and CDR2 SYDVKM. CDR3 loop: CASRTPQWGQWVNEKLFF. CDR3 nucleotides: TGTGCCAGCAGGACCCCCCAGTGGGGGCAATGGGTCAACGAAAAACTGTTTTTT.

The chain combines TRBV4-3 with TRBJ1-1; 10 bases are a match to TRBD1. The ends lost 6 bases at V and 3 bases at J; junction bases unmatched: 7. The CDR3 is 15 residues long. Per germline, CDR1 LGHNA and CDR2 YSLEER. The CDR3 region is CASSDRGREDTEAFF. Written as DNA, the CDR3 is TGCGCCAGCAGTGACAGGGGGCGCGAGGACACTGAAGCTTTCTTT.

The rearrangement joins TRBV2 to TRBJ2-5, with 9 nucleotides matching TRBD1. The junction had 11 bases not matched to a gene; V was cut back by 7 bases and J by 5 bases. Germline V CDR1 and CDR2: SNHLY, FYNNEI. CDR3 length: 15 residues. CDR3: CASIATGGAGETQYF. For the CDR3, the DNA is TGTGCCAGCATCGCTACAGGGGGCGCAGGGGAGACCCAGTACTTC.

The V and J genes are TRBV18 and TRBJ2-7, with TRBD1 matching over 7 bases. Losses at the gene ends were 1 base for V and 7 bases for J; bases not matched to a gene: 10. Germline CDR1 KGHSH, CDR2 LQKENI. The CDR3 runs to 15 residues. The CDR3 region has the DNA TGTGCCAGCTCACCACTTAGACAGGGAATTGAAGAGCAGTACTTC. Its protein is CASSPLRQGIEEQYF.

J is TRBJ2-7 and V is TRBV11-2, with TRBD1 matching 9 bases. Germline V CDR1 and CDR2: SGHAT, FQNNGV. Trimming cost V 1 base and J 3 bases; bases outside gene matches: 4. The CDR3 runs 15 residues. The CDR3, as DNA: TGTGCCAGCAGCTTAGGGACAGGGGTTTTCTACGAGCAGTACTTC. Translated: CASSLGTGVFYEQYF.

The rearrangement uses TRBV7-9 and TRBJ1-6; possibly TRBD1 for D (5 bases). The V end was cut by 5 bases, the J end by 10 bases, with 12 bases between. CDR1 and CDR2 (germline): SEHNR, FQNEAQ (reference sequence). The CDR3 contains 13 residues. CDR3 loop: CASSAGSGSPLHF. The CDR3 nucleotides are TGTGCCAGCAGCGCAGGGTCTGGCTCACCCCTCCACTTT.

The rearrangement joins TRBV6-1 to TRBJ1-2; no definite D call. Per germline, CDR1 MNHNS and CDR2 SASEGT. Trimming took off 1 base at V and 4 bases at J, with 10 bases between the two ends. This CDR3 spans 14 amino acids. In DNA, the CDR3 is TGTGCCAGCAGTGAAGGCCCGGGATTCTATGGCTACACCTTC. Amino acid sequence: CASSEGPGFYGYTF.

V is TRBV18 and J is TRBJ2-2, with D possibly matching TRBD1 (6 bases). The CDR3 runs 14 residues. The V end was cut by 4 bases, the J end by 9 bases, with 15 bases between. Germline V gene data show CDR1 as KGHSH and CDR2 as LQKENI. The CDR3 bases are TGTGCCAGCTCACGGGGGACAACGCGTAGGGAGCTGTTTTTT. This gives the protein CASSRGTTRRELFF.

The chain has TRBV27 and TRBJ1-1; perhaps TRBD1 as D (6 bases). V lost 2 bases, J lost 4 bases, and 8 bases lay in between. CDR1 and CDR2 (germline): MNHEY, SMNVEV (reference sequence). The CDR3 runs to 13 residues. CDR3 region: CASSLGRGTEAFF. The CDR3 region has the DNA TGTGCCAGCAGTTTAGGCAGGGGCACTGAAGCTTTCTTT.

This chain's CDR3 is CASSVAPGVPETQYF. The CDR3 coding sequence is TGTGCCAGCAGCGTAGCCCCCGGGGTTCCAGAGACCCAGTACTTC. The rearrangement uses TRBV9 and TRBJ2-5; possible D gene TRBD2, 5 bases. The CDR3 consists of 15 residues. Germline-derived CDR1 and CDR2 are SGDLS and YYNGEE. The V end was cut by 0 bases, the J end by 4 bases, with 13 bases between.

This sequence joins TRBV18 and TRBJ2-7, with D perhaps matching TRBD1 (6 bases). CDR1 and CDR2 (germline): KGHSH, LQKENI. CDR3 length: 13 residues. Trimming took 3 bases from V and 2 from J, leaving 8 bases between them. The CDR3 reads CASSPRGPYEQYF. CDR3 DNA sequence: TGTGCCAGCTCACCCAGGGGACCCTACGAGCAGTACTTC.

A single count supports this clone. The chain employs TRBV7-3 and TRBJ1-1, with TRBD1 matching over 7 bases. The CDR3 runs 15 residues. CDR1 is SGHTA and CDR2 is FQGTGA in the germline V gene. V lost 3 bases to trimming and J lost 1 base; unmatched junction nucleotides: 5. For the CDR3, the DNA is TGTGCCAGCAGCTTGACAGGGTCGGAGAACACTGAAGCTTTCTTT. It translates to CASSLTGSENTEAFF.